This T cell receptor (beta chain) was identified in a study of identical twins. There are 15 residues in the CDR3. Germline V gives CDR1 MNHNS, CDR2 SASEGT. The V and J ends lost 4 bases and 3 bases, in that order; junction bases with no gene match: 1. Healthy Caucasian donors formed the entire cohort. TCRdb reprocessed the 5' RACE reads via MiXCR and lists one record per CDR3 protein. Seen here are approximately 1.8 million distinct CDR3 sequences, under 35% observed once, and the top ten hold about 0.27%. The sequencing input was cord blood. This chain joins TRBV6-1 and TRBJ2-3; 13 bases agree with TRBD2. The sequence was obtained from a newborn girl in good health. The CDR3 DNA is TGTGCCAGCAGTGGGGGACTAGCGGGAACAGATACGCAGTATTTT. Residues: CASSGGLAGTDTQYF.